This T cell receptor beta chain was profiled in a study of cytomegalovirus exposure and HLA in healthy donors. General study results and limits: Confirmation in vitro established that three CMV-associated chains were specific for CMV antigens.

Profiled with immunoSEQ multiplex PCR; TCRdb holds only in-frame clones, not every one. Here the sample spans 250,000 to 350,000 clones, 86% being singletons. This CDR3 is 17 amino acids long. V dropped 0 bases and J dropped 5; count of bases not matched to a gene: 12. Germline V gene lookup returns CDR1 MNHNS and CDR2 SASEGT. Concerning this clone: The antigen remains unidentified.

J is TRBJ2-7 and V is TRBV6-1; TRBD1 aligns across 8 bases. Sequences were obtained from PBMCs. This clonotype was sampled from a woman aged 18-29 years in good health and CMV-seronegative. CDR3 sequence reads: CASSEAMGQVSWDEQYF. DNA of the CDR3: TGTGCCAGCAGTGAAGCGATGGGACAGGTTTCCTGGGACGAGCAGTACTTC.